Each of the 3 T cell receptor beta chains below was sequenced from the same sample in a study of post-analysis software for immune sequencing data. Presence of unique molecular identifiers characterized the TCR beta cDNA libraries. TCRdb reprocessed the PCR reads via MiXCR and lists one record per CDR3 protein. The table has some 890,000 distinct CDR3 sequences, roughly half seen once; the top ten hold 4.6%. Notes on the study in general: When patients were compared with controls, 4 or 5 TRBV segments were more frequent, TRBV5-6, TRBV5-1 and TRBV20-1 among them.

These receptors lack a known antigen. The sequencing input was blood. Receptor source: a girl aged 10 to 17 with multiple sclerosis.

The rearrangement links TRBV6-5 to TRBJ2-4, with D uncertain. V gave up 0 bases and J gave up 5 bases, with 14 bases separating them. This CDR3 has 16 amino acids. Looked up from germline, CDR1 is MNHEY and CDR2 is SVGAGI. CDR3 coding DNA: TGTGCCAGCAGTTACTCTTCTTGGGATGTTGAAAACATTCAGTACTTC. Translating gives CASSYSSWDVENIQYF.

This clonotype has just a few counts. This chain links TRBV29-1 with TRBJ1-2; no definite D call. The CDR3 loop spans 13 amino acids. CDR1 and CDR2 from the germline V gene are SQVTM and ANQGSEA. The germline V and J ends were trimmed by 6 bases and 1 base, with 12 bases remaining between them. DNA of the CDR3: TGCAGCGTCGACTCCCCGGGTAACTATGGCTACACCTTC. It specifies CSVDSPGNYGYTF.

This clonotype has more than one count but fewer than ten. The V and J genes are TRBV7-9 and TRBJ2-4, with a possible D match to TRBD1 (6 bases). With the DNA end fitting TRBJ2-7 better, the J assignment may be wrong. The germline V gene encodes CDR1 SEHNR and CDR2 FQNEAQ (reference sequence). This CDR3 is built from 15 residues. CDR3 sequence (DNA): TGTGCCAGCATCCGTAATAGGGACACCGACTACGAGCAGTACTTC. As protein: CASIRNRDTDYEQYF.